These 8 T cell receptor beta chains were sequenced from one sample in a study of blood T cell repertoires in COVID-19. Data came from immunoSEQ multiplex PCR; TCRdb stores just in-frame clones and leaves some out. The sample lists around 67,000 clones; roughly four fifths were seen once. Source material: peripheral blood. Every receptor here comes from a man between 65 and 85 years old with acute or convalescent COVID-19.

This clone was recorded once. This chain uses TRBV7-3 with TRBJ2-5, with 11 bases lining up with TRBD2. Per germline, CDR1 SGHTA and CDR2 FQGTGA. CDR3 length: 15 amino acids. Unmatched junction bases numbered 5, after V lost 6 bases and J lost 2 bases. The CDR3 protein is CASRPGLAVQETQYF. As DNA, the CDR3 is TGTGCCAGCAGGCCGGGACTAGCGGTACAAGAGACCCAGTACTTC.

This clone was seen more than once but under ten times. The V call is TRBV6-2 or TRBV6-3, the J call TRBJ2-1; 10 positions match TRBD2. J lost 4 bases, V lost 6 bases, and 18 bases had no gene match. This CDR3 has 19 amino acids. Germline CDR1 and CDR2: MNHEY and SVGEGT. The CDR3 region is CASSPRVQRGGRGYNEQFF. The CDR3 bases are TGTGCCAGCAGCCCCAGAGTCCAGCGGGGGGGCCGTGGGTACAATGAGCAGTTCTTC.

This sequence joins TRBV5-1 and TRBJ2-1; TRBD2 agrees at 10 bases. The CDR3 has 15 amino acids. Germline-derived CDR1 and CDR2 are SGHRS and YFSETQ. V was pared by 1 base and J by 4 bases, with 2 bases of the junction left unmatched. The CDR3 DNA reads as TGCGCCAGCAGCTTGACTAGCGGGGTTTACAATGAGCAGTTCTTC. Translating gives CASSLTSGVYNEQFF.

The rearrangement links TRBV15 to TRBJ1-5; 8 positions agree with TRBD1. V shed 2 bases, J shed 6 bases, and the junction held 6 bases outside the gene matches. Germline assignment: CDR1 LNHNV and CDR2 YYDKDF (reference sequence). This CDR3 has 15 amino acids. The CDR3 DNA reads TGTGCCACCAGCAGATCGACAGGGGTGGGTCAGCCCCAGCATTTT. Residues: CATSRSTGVGQPQHF.

This clone was seen a single time. This chain uses TRBV6-1 with TRBJ2-2; no definite D call. Germline V gene lookup returns CDR1 MNHNS and CDR2 SASEGT. The CDR3 is 12 residues long. Trimming took 3 bases from V and 5 from J, leaving 4 bases between them. The CDR3 DNA reads TGTGCCAGCAGTGATCAGACCGGGGAGCTGTTTTTT. Protein: CASSDQTGELFF.

The gene calls are TRBV5-1 and TRBJ2-7; D perhaps matches TRBD2 (6 bases). Trimming removed 2 bases at V and 3 bases at J, with 12 bases between. This CDR3 contains 14 residues. The germline gives CDR1 SGHRS, CDR2 YFSETQ. The CDR3 nucleotides are TGCGCCAGCAGCTTTAGCGGCAGGGACTACGAGCAGTACTTC. Translation gives CASSFSGRDYEQYF.

V and J are TRBV7-9 and TRBJ2-7, with D maybe TRBD1 (6 bases). This CDR3 comprises 15 residues. CDR1 and CDR2 from the germline V gene are SEHNR and FQNEAQ (reference sequence). V lost 5 bases and J lost 5, with 19 bases in between. The CDR3 spells CASSLGNRDADEQYF. CDR3 bases: TGTGCCAGCAGCCTCGGGAACAGGGACGCGGACGAGCAGTACTTC.

This chain uses TRBV19 with TRBJ2-3, with 11 bases that match TRBD2. With V trimmed by 6 bases and J by 1 base, 6 bases remained unmatched. CDR3 length: 16 amino acids. Germline-derived CDR1 and CDR2 are LNHDA and SQIVND (reference sequence). The CDR3 here is CASREGTSGRTDTQYF. Written as DNA, the CDR3 is TGTGCCAGTAGAGAAGGGACTAGCGGACGCACAGATACGCAGTATTTT.